This T cell receptor beta chain was found in a study of cytomegalovirus exposure and HLA in healthy donors. Study-wide background: Falling in the Caucasian-associated ancestry cluster were 80% to 90% of some 400 genotyped donors.

Germline lookup yields CDR1 SQVTM and CDR2 ANQGSEA. This CDR3 is 12 amino acids long. Trimming took off 6 bases at V and 1 base at J, with 10 bases between the two ends. The PCR contained 60 Vbeta and 13 Jbeta primers. The assay was immunoSEQ multiplex PCR, and TCRdb's table has in-frame clones only and misses some. The table lists roughly 120,000 clones, approximately 67% of them singletons, with about 8.5% in the top ten. Notes on the study in general: Testing in vitro showed a few CMV-associated chains specific for CMV antigens.

This clone showed up just a few times. The antigen is undetermined. The sequenced material came from PBMCs. The V and J genes are TRBV29-1 and TRBJ2-7; a possible D gene is TRBD1 (6 bases). The TCR originated in a young man in good health and CMV-seropositive. The CDR3 spells CSVLRGSYEQYF. The DNA for the CDR3 is TGCAGCGTCCTCAGGGGATCCTACGAGCAGTACTTC.